This T cell receptor (beta chain) originates from a study of identical twins. Study-wide results and limits: Models, which agreed with sharing between unrelated individuals, nonetheless underestimated the out-of-frame TCR alpha sharing seen in monozygotic twins.

This clonotype occurred a few times. Antigen specificity is unknown. Trimming removed 4 bases from V and 1 base from J; junction bases left unmatched: 7. Germline lookup yields CDR1 SGHTA and CDR2 FQGNSA. The CDR3 has 16 amino acids. A universal primer site arose from template switching, and cDNA bore unique molecular identifiers. One entry per CDR3 protein, called by TCRdb with MiXCR from the 5' RACE reads. This sample has approximately 890,000 distinct CDR3 sequences, with approximately 13% found just once. The same sample was also studied in work on yellow fever vaccine responses in identical twins.

The chain couples TRBV7-2 to TRBJ2-5; 9 nucleotides align to TRBD2. The source is a woman between 18 and 29 years old in good health. What was sequenced was PBMCs. For the CDR3, the DNA is TGTGCCAGCAGCTCGCTAGCGGGGCTGTTCCAAGAGACCCAGTACTTC. Protein sequence: CASSSLAGLFQETQYF.